Detailed here is one T cell receptor (beta chain). Per the germline V gene, CDR1 is SNHLY and CDR2 is FYNNEI. This CDR3 comprises 13 residues. The V end lost 9 bases, the J end lost 4 bases, and 15 bases lay between the germline ends. These data come from a study of blood T cell repertoires in COVID-19. Study as a whole: Spain, Italy and the United States supplied samples that represented acute and convalescent COVID-19.

The protocol was immunoSEQ multiplex PCR, while the TCRdb copy is restricted to in-frame clones and leaves out a portion. The table shows some 130,000 clones, with about 89% occurring only once. The chain links TRBV2 to TRBJ1-2; D possibly corresponds to TRBD1 (6 bases). Sequenced input: peripheral blood. This TCR was recovered from a man in his fifties or sixties with COVID-19, enrolled during active disease. CDR3 residues: CARNLQGSYGYTF. CDR3 nucleotide sequence: TGTGCCAGAAACCTTCAGGGGAGCTATGGCTACACCTTC.